The next 27 T cell receptor beta chains were all read from a single sample in a study of lymphopenia after photon versus proton radiotherapy (dated by TCRdb to between 2019 and 2020). The protocol used for the library was the immunoSEQ multiplex PCR assay. The table was pulled from immuneACCESS by TCRdb, which kept in-frame rearrangements only. Such tables lose some clones; where checked, under half of the loss comes from unresolved V genes, and the rest has no known cause. Recorded for this sample are more than 15,000 clones; almost 85% of them occurred a single time. Of the sample, roughly 2.8% is held by the ten largest clones. Source: peripheral blood, taken from a patient treated with photon-based radiotherapy. The receptors originated from a woman between 50 and 59 years old with pancreatic cancer.

V usage is TRBV6-1 and J usage is TRBJ1-4; D not certain. Per the germline V gene, CDR1 is MNHNS and CDR2 is SASEGT. The CDR3 is 14 amino acids. The V gene lost 1 base and the J gene lost 7 bases, with 10 bases spanning the gap. The CDR3 nucleotides are TGTGCCAGCAGTGAAGTCGGAGGCTTTGAAAAACTGTTTTTT. This codes for CASSEVGGFEKLFF.

This chain links TRBV27 with TRBJ2-2; a weak D match, TRBD2 (5 bases). V was trimmed by 10 bases and J by 0 bases, leaving 15 bases between them. The CDR3 sequence is 15 residues long. Germline values: CDR1 MNHEY, CDR2 SMNVEV (reference sequence). The CDR3 DNA reads as TGTGCCACCACCGGAGACGGGGCGAACACCGGGGAGCTGTTTTTT. Encoded protein: CATTGDGANTGELFF.

The chain joins TRBV2 to TRBJ2-7; 11 bases are a match to TRBD2. CDR1 is SNHLY and CDR2 is FYNNEI in the germline V gene. There are 14 residues in the CDR3. The junction had 4 bases not matched to a gene; V was cut back by 7 bases and J by 2 bases. This CDR3 reads CASNPTSGTYEQYF. The CDR3 DNA reads TGTGCCAGCAACCCGACTAGCGGGACCTACGAGCAGTACTTC.

CDR3 region: CASSFNTNTEAFF. The CDR3 DNA follows: TGTGCCAGCAGCTTCAATACGAACACTGAAGCTTTCTTT. The genes are TRBV11-2 and TRBJ1-1; no definite D call. This CDR3 is built from 13 residues. Trimming cost V 3 bases and J 1 base, with 6 bases left between them. CDR1 is SGHAT, CDR2 FQNNGV, per germline.

CDR3 bases: TGCGCCAGCAGTGAATCTCCAGCGACTACACCTCTGTACAATGAGCAGTTCTTC. Translating gives CASSESPATTPLYNEQFF. This chain links TRBV10-1 with TRBJ2-1; tentatively, D is TRBD2 (5 bases). V was clipped by 3 bases and J by 4 bases, with 22 bases between them. The CDR3 spans 18 residues. The germline V gene encodes CDR1 WNHNN and CDR2 SYGVQD (reference sequence).

The chain has TRBV4-1 and TRBJ2-7; 10 positions match TRBD1. V was clipped by 3 bases and J by 5 bases; unmatched bases: 7. The CDR3 totals 15 residues. Per germline, CDR1 MGHRA and CDR2 YSYEKL. CDR3: CASSQGGQGWNEQYF. CDR3 bases: TGCGCCAGCAGCCAGGGGGGACAGGGGTGGAACGAGCAGTACTTC.

This chain links TRBV20-1 with TRBJ2-2, with D possibly called TRBD1 or TRBD2 (6 bases each). CDR3 size: 11 residues. Per germline, CDR1 DFQATT and CDR2 SNEGSKA (reference sequence). V shed 6 bases and J shed 8 bases, with 10 bases lying between them. In DNA, the CDR3 is TGCAGTGCCCGGGGGCCTGGGGAGCTGTTTTTT. As protein: CSARGPGELFF.

J is TRBJ2-3 and V is TRBV7-8; 9 bases match TRBD2. CDR3 length equals 14 residues. Germline V lookup: CDR1 SGHVS, CDR2 FQNEAQ. V was clipped by 7 bases and J by 1 base; unmatched bases: 3. CDR3 in DNA: TGTGCCAGCACTTTAGCGGGAGGCACAGATACGCAGTATTTT. Its protein product is CASTLAGGTDTQYF. Variable domain in full (rest from reference TRBV7-8 and TRBJ2-3): GAGVSQSPRYKVAKRGQDVALRCDPISGHVSLFWYQQALGQGPEFLTYFQNEAQLDKSGLPSDRFFAERPEGSVSTLKIQRTQQEDSAVYLCASTLAGGTDTQYFGPGTRLTVL.

The rearrangement uses TRBV7-3 and TRBJ2-7; D gene unclear. Germline loops: CDR1 SGHTA, CDR2 FQGTGA. CDR3 length equals 15 residues. Trimming took 1 base from V and 1 from J, leaving 11 bases between them. CDR3 residues: CASSLMVGPSYEQYF. The CDR3 nucleotides read TGTGCCAGCAGCTTAATGGTCGGCCCTTCCTACGAGCAGTACTTC.

V gene TRBV6-4 combines with J gene TRBJ2-3; D is ambiguous. V was trimmed by 2 bases and J by 1 base, leaving 4 bases between them. CDR3 length equals 13 residues. Germline V gene data show CDR1 as MRHNA and CDR2 as SNTAGT. CDR3 loop: CASSDRGTDTQYF. As DNA, the CDR3 is TGTGCCAGCAGTGACAGGGGCACAGATACGCAGTATTTT.

CDR3 DNA sequence: TGTGCCATCGAGGAGGGACAGGGGATTCACGAGCAGTACTTC. Residues: CAIEEGQGIHEQYF. The chain links TRBV6-1 to TRBJ2-7; TRBD1 matches at 10 bases. The CDR3 covers 14 residues. The germline gives CDR1 MNHNS, CDR2 SASEGT. With V trimmed by 10 bases and J by 5 bases, 11 bases remained unmatched.

This clone was recorded only once. The chain uses TRBV28 and TRBJ2-3; D is perhaps TRBD2 (7 bases). V was pared by 4 bases and J by 6 bases, with 17 bases between. Germline CDR1 and CDR2: MDHEN and SYDVKM. The length of the CDR3 is 15 residues. CDR3 nucleotide sequence: TGTGCCAGCAGTTGGGGGGGCAGGACGAAGGATACGCAGTATTTT. This gives the protein CASSWGGRTKDTQYF.

This chain connects TRBV11-3 to TRBJ2-3; D unclear. The CDR3 sequence is 13 residues long. CDR1 SGHNT and CDR2 YENEEA come from the germline V gene. V gave up 2 bases and J gave up 0 bases, with 3 bases separating them. Written as DNA, the CDR3 is TGTGCCAGCAGCTTAATGAGCACAGATACGCAGTATTTT. Protein product: CASSLMSTDTQYF.

The chain is built from TRBV6-6 and TRBJ2-1; 8 nucleotides line up with TRBD2. This CDR3 spans 15 amino acids. Germline values: CDR1 MNHNY, CDR2 SVGAGI (reference sequence). Germline trimming cut 6 bases from V and 4 bases from J; bases unmatched to any gene: 8. Written as DNA, the CDR3 is TGTGCCAGCAGATTGACTAGCGAGGGATACAATGAGCAGTTCTTC. Translation: CASRLTSEGYNEQFF.

V usage is TRBV7-2 and J usage is TRBJ2-5, with D unclear. Germline CDR1 reads SGHTA; CDR2 reads FQGNSA. The CDR3 loop spans 13 amino acids. The V gene lost 1 base and the J gene lost 1 base, with 4 bases spanning the gap. CDR3 amino acids: CASSLGIQETQYF. The DNA for the CDR3 is TGTGCCAGCAGCTTAGGGATCCAAGAGACCCAGTACTTC.

Only a few counts were recorded for this clone. The chain is built from TRBV6-5 and TRBJ1-5; a possible D gene is TRBD1 (6 bases). The ends were cut back, 8 bases at V and 2 bases at J, with 10 bases in the middle. There are 13 residues in the CDR3. CDR1 and CDR2 (germline): MNHEY, SVGAGI. CDR3 amino acids: CASLTGGNQPQHF. CDR3 DNA sequence: TGTGCCAGCCTGACAGGCGGCAATCAGCCCCAGCATTTT.

The rearrangement uses TRBV18 and TRBJ2-1; 7 positions agree with TRBD2. V was clipped by 2 bases and J by 5 bases; unmatched bases: 6. CDR3 length: 15 residues. CDR1 is KGHSH, CDR2 LQKENI, per germline. The CDR3 DNA reads as TGTGCCAGCTCACCAGATCAGGGAGGGAACAATGAGCAGTTCTTC. As protein: CASSPDQGGNNEQFF.

This sequence joins TRBV19 and TRBJ2-5, with TRBD1 matching over 7 bases. The germline gives CDR1 LNHDA, CDR2 SQIVND (reference sequence). The CDR3 runs 13 residues. V shed 5 bases, J shed 5 bases, and the junction held 5 bases outside the gene matches. In nucleotides, the CDR3 is TGTGCCAGTAGTCCGGACAGGAGGGAGACCCAGTACTTC. It codes for CASSPDRRETQYF.

This chain joins TRBV27 and TRBJ1-1; no firm D call. V gave up 6 bases and J gave up 4 bases, with 33 bases separating them. The CDR3 runs 20 residues. Germline lookup yields CDR1 MNHEY and CDR2 SMNVEV (reference sequence). The CDR3 region is CASSLPPGFLREPVGTEAFF. CDR3 in DNA: TGTGCCAGCAGCCTGCCCCCGGGTTTCTTACGAGAACCGGTTGGCACTGAAGCTTTCTTT.

This chain uses TRBV4-1 with TRBJ2-1; 8 nucleotides line up with TRBD2. The CDR3 totals 18 residues. Germline CDR1 reads MGHRA; CDR2 reads YSYEKL. V lost 1 base, J lost 1 base, and 9 bases stayed unmatched. As DNA, the CDR3 is TGCGCCAGCAGCCAAGTAGAGGGAAGCGGGAGATCCTACAATGAGCAGTTCTTC. Translation: CASSQVEGSGRSYNEQFF.

The chain employs TRBV5-1 and TRBJ1-4; the D is unclear. V dropped 3 bases and J dropped 3 bases, with 9 bases sitting between them. This CDR3 spans 14 amino acids. Germline V CDR1 and CDR2: SGHRS, YFSETQ. In DNA, the CDR3 is TGCGCCAGCAGCTCAGACAAAGCTAATGAAAAACTGTTTTTT. Translating gives CASSSDKANEKLFF.

This chain joins TRBV4-1 and TRBJ2-7; tentative D call: TRBD2 (5 bases). The V end was cut by 6 bases, the J end by 9 bases, with 24 bases between. The CDR3 consists of 15 residues. Germline V lookup: CDR1 MGHRA, CDR2 YSYEKL. The CDR3 nucleotides are TGCGCCAGCAGTTTTTTAAGCGGTAGCCCCGGCGGGCAGTACTTC. Translation: CASSFLSGSPGGQYF.

V is TRBV10-2 and J is TRBJ1-1; D not resolved. The length of the CDR3 is 14 residues. Germline loops: CDR1 WSHSY, CDR2 SAAADI. V dropped 2 bases and J dropped 4 bases, with 11 bases sitting between them. The CDR3: CASSETAVSTEAFF. The CDR3, as DNA: TGCGCCAGCAGTGAGACCGCGGTGTCCACTGAAGCTTTCTTT.

The chain employs TRBV18 and TRBJ2-1, with D perhaps TRBD1 (5 bases). The V end lost 10 bases, the J end lost 9 bases, and 22 bases lay between the germline ends. Looked up from germline, CDR1 is KGHSH and CDR2 is LQKENI. The CDR3 has 14 amino acids. The chain's CDR3 is CATQGRAFVGEQFF. The CDR3 nucleotides are TGTGCCACCCAAGGCAGGGCCTTCGTGGGTGAGCAGTTCTTC.

The gene calls are TRBV5-1 and TRBJ2-3; D call uncertain. This CDR3 has 14 residues. The V gene's germline CDR1 is SGHRS and CDR2 YFSETQ. The V end lost 0 bases, the J end lost 0 bases, and 5 bases lay between the germline ends. In nucleotides, the CDR3 is TGCGCCAGCAGCTTGGGGTCAAGCACAGATACGCAGTATTTT. Its protein is CASSLGSSTDTQYF.

The genes are TRBV5-8 and TRBJ1-5; unclear D gene. The CDR3 has 17 residues. Between the trimmed V and J ends, which lost 0 bases and 6 bases, there was a span of 19 bases. Looked up from germline, CDR1 is SGHTS and CDR2 is YDEGEE. DNA of the CDR3: TGTGCCAGCAGCTTGGAAGATGTCAGTACGGAGGCTCAGCCCCAGCATTTT. This codes for CASSLEDVSTEAQPQHF.

J is TRBJ2-1 and V is TRBV9; 7 bases are shared with TRBD1. The V and J ends lost 4 bases and 0 bases, in that order; junction bases with no gene match: 7. The CDR3 length is 16 residues. Germline V gene sequence: CDR1 SGDLS, CDR2 YYNGEE. DNA of the CDR3: TGTGCCAGCAGCTCGATACGGGACAGCTCCTACAATGAGCAGTTCTTC. Translation: CASSSIRDSSYNEQFF.